These 7 T cell receptor beta chains were sequenced from one sample in a study of T cell responses to AZD1222 COVID-19 vaccine. The assay was immunoSEQ multiplex PCR, and TCRdb's table has in-frame clones only and misses some. The profile covers 130,000 to 150,000 clones, with 90% to 95% appearing a single time and approximately 2.1% taken by the ten largest. Sequencing was performed on peripheral blood, taken on day 0 of AZD1222 vaccination. These receptor sequences come from an adult in good health.

The chain links TRBV9 to TRBJ1-2, with D unresolved. The V end lost 5 bases, the J end lost 6 bases, and 8 bases lay between the germline ends. The CDR3 consists of 11 residues. Germline V gives CDR1 SGDLS, CDR2 YYNGEE. The CDR3 DNA sequence: TGTGCCAGCAGGGGGAACGATGGCTACACCTTC. This translates into CASRGNDGYTF.

To note about this clone: The identical CDR3 is also encoded by other nucleotide sequences in the sample. The gene calls are TRBV18 and TRBJ1-5; the D is unclear. The CDR3 covers 13 residues. Germline values: CDR1 KGHSH, CDR2 LQKENI. With 3 bases removed from V and 1 base from J, the gap between germline ends came to 4 bases. The CDR3 loop is CASSPDSNQPQHF. The CDR3 coding sequence is TGTGCCAGCTCACCGGACAGCAATCAGCCCCAGCATTTT.

This clone appeared once. The chain is built from TRBV11-3 and TRBJ2-5; 8 nucleotides align to TRBD2. The V gene end was trimmed by 3 bases and the J gene end by 4 bases; junction bases not matched to a gene: 1. Germline CDR1 and CDR2: SGHNT and YENEEA. This CDR3 has 13 residues. The CDR3 bases are TGTGCCAGCAGCTTTGGGACTAGAGAGACCCAGTACTTC. It codes for CASSFGTRETQYF.

The genes are TRBV5-6 and TRBJ1-4; TRBD1 agrees at 9 bases. V trimming: 3 bases; J trimming: 10 bases; junction bases outside the gene matches: 7. The CDR3 has 14 residues. CDR1 is SGHDT, CDR2 YYEEEE, per germline. The CDR3 nucleotides read TGTGCCAGCAGCTATGGGACAGGGACGGCAAAACTGTTTTTT. This translates into CASSYGTGTAKLFF.

This chain uses TRBV7-3 with TRBJ2-1; no reliable D call. Trimming left V 5 bases short and J 5 bases short, with 7 bases between. Germline V lookup: CDR1 SGHTA, CDR2 FQGTGA. The CDR3 extends over 12 amino acids. The CDR3 bases are TGTGCCAGCAGCCTATACAACAATGAGCAGTTCTTC. This sequence encodes CASSLYNNEQFF.

This clone was counted once. The chain joins TRBV18 to TRBJ1-2; the D gene is possibly TRBD1 (5 bases). The germline V and J ends were trimmed by 0 bases and 6 bases, with 11 bases remaining between them. The germline V gene encodes CDR1 KGHSH and CDR2 LQKENI. The CDR3 runs to 14 residues. The CDR3 nucleotides read TGTGCCAGCTCACCACCAAGCAGGGCTGATGGCTACACCTTC. Translation gives CASSPPSRADGYTF.

This clone was detected only once. The chain uses TRBV27 and TRBJ2-1; D gene ambiguous. From germline, CDR1 is MNHEY and CDR2 SMNVEV (reference sequence). Trimming removed 7 bases from V and 5 bases from J, with 15 bases in between. There are 14 residues in the CDR3. CDR3 residues: CASKPGRINNEQFF. The CDR3, as DNA: TGTGCCAGCAAACCCGGGCGAATTAACAATGAGCAGTTCTTC.